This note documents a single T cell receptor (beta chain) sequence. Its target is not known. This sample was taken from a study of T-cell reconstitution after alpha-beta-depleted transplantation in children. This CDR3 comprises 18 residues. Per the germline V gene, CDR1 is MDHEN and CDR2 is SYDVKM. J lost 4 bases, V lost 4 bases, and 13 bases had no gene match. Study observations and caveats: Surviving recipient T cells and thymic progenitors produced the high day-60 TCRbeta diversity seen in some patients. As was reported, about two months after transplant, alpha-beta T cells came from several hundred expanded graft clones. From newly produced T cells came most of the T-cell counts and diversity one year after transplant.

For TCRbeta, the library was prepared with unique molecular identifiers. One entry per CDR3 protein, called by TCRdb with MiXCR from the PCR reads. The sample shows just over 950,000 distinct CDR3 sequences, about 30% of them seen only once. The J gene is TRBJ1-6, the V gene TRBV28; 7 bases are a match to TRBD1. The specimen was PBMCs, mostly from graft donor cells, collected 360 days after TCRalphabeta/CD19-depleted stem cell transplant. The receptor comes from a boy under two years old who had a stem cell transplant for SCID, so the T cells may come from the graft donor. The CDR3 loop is CASSSRGSGRGYNSPLHF. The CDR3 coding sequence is TGTGCCAGCAGTTCAAGGGGCTCGGGCAGGGGGTATAATTCACCCCTCCACTTT. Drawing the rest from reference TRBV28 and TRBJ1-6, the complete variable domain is DVKVTQSSRYLVKRTGEKVFLECVQDMDHENMFWYRQDPGLGLRLIYFSYDVKMKEKGDIPEGYSVSREKKERFSLILESASTNQTSMYLCASSSRGSGRGYNSPLHFGNGTRLTVT.